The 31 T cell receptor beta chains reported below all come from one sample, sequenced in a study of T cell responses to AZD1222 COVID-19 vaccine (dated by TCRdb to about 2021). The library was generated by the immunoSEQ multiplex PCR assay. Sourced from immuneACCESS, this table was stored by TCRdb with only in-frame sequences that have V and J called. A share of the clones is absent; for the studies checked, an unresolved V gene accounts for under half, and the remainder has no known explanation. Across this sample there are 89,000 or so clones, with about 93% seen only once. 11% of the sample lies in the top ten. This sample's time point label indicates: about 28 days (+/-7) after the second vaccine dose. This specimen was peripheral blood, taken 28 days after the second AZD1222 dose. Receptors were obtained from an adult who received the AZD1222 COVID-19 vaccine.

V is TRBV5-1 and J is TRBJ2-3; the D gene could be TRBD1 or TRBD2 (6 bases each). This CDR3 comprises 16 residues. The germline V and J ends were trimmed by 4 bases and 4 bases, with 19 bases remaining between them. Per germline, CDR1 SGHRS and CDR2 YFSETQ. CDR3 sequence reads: CASSEYGGTASDTQYF. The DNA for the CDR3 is TGCGCCAGCAGCGAGTACGGGGGCACCGCGTCAGATACGCAGTATTTT.

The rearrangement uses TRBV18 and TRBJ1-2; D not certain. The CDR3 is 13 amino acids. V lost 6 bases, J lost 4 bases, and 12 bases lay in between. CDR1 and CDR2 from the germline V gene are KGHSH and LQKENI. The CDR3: CASSSTSSYGYTF. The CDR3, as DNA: TGTGCCAGCTCTTCGACCTCATCCTATGGCTACACCTTC.

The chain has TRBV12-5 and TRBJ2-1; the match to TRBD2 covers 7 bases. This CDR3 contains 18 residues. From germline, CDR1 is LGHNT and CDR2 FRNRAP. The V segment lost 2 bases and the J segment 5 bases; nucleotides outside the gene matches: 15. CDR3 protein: CASGLSRGSAVGNNEQFF. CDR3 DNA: TGTGCTAGTGGTTTGTCTCGCGGGAGCGCTGTCGGAAACAATGAGCAGTTCTTC.

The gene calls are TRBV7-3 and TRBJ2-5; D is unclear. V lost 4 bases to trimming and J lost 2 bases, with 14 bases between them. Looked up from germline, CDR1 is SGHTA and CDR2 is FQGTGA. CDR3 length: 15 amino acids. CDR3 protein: CASSSQVGRQETQYF. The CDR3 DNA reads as TGTGCCAGCAGCTCCCAGGTGGGCAGGCAAGAGACCCAGTACTTC.

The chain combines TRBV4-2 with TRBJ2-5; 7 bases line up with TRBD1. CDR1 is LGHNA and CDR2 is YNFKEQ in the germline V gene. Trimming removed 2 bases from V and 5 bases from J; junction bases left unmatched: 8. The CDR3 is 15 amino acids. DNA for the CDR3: TGTGCCAGCAGCCAATTCGACAGGGCTAAGGAGACCCAGTACTTC. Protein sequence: CASSQFDRAKETQYF.

The CDR3 loop is CASSSLKGLNTEAFF. The CDR3 nucleotides are TGTGCCAGCAGTTCCCTTAAGGGGCTGAACACTGAAGCTTTCTTT. The chain has TRBV28 and TRBJ1-1, with a tentative D call TRBD1 (5 bases). Germline-derived CDR1 and CDR2 are MDHEN and SYDVKM. The CDR3 totals 15 residues. Trimming removed 4 bases from V and 0 bases from J, with 12 bases in between.

The CDR3 loop is CASSRTGFQETQYF. For the CDR3, the DNA is TGTGCCAGCAGCAGGACAGGGTTTCAAGAGACCCAGTACTTC. The rearrangement uses TRBV13 and TRBJ2-5; 8 positions match TRBD1. The V segment lost 5 bases and the J segment 2 bases; nucleotides outside the gene matches: 4. This CDR3 comprises 14 residues. From germline, CDR1 is PRHDT and CDR2 FYEKMQ (reference sequence). Complete variable domain (other parts from reference TRBV13 and TRBJ2-5): AAGVIQSPRHLIKEKRETATLKCYPIPRHDTVYWYQQGPGQDPQFLISFYEKMQSDKGSIPDRFSAQQFSDYHSELNMSSLELGDSALYFCASSRTGFQETQYFGPGTRLLVL.

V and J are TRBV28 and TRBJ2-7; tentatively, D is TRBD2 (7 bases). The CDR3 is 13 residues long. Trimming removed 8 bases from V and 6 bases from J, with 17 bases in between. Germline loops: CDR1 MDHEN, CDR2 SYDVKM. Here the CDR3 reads CASRNGGAREQYF. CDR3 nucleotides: TGTGCCAGCCGAAATGGGGGGGCCCGCGAGCAGTACTTC.

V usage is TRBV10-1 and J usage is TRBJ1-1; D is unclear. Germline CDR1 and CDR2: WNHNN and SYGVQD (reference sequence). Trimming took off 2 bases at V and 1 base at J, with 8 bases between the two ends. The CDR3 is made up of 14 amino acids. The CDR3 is CASSERVGNTEAFF. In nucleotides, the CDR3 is TGCGCCAGCAGTGAGAGGGTCGGGAACACTGAAGCTTTCTTT.

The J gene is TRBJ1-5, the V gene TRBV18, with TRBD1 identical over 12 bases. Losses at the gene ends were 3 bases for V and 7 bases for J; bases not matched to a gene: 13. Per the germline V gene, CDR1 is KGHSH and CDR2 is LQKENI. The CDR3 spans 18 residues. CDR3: CASSPNTGTGGAGQPQHF. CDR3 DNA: TGTGCCAGCTCACCTAACACCGGGACAGGGGGCGCCGGACAGCCCCAGCATTTT.

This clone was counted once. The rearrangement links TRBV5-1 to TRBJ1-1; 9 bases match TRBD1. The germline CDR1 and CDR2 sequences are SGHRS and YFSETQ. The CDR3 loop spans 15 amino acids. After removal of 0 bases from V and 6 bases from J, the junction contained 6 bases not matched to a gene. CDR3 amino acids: CASSLDGQGISEAFF. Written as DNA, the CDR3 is TGCGCCAGCAGCTTGGATGGACAGGGGATCTCTGAAGCTTTCTTT.

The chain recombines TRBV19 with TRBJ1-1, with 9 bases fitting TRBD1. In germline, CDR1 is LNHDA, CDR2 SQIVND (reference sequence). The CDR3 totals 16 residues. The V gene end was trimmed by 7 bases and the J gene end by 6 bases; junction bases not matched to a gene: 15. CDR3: CASTPGGTGKRAEAFF. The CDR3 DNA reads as TGTGCCAGTACCCCAGGGGGGACAGGGAAGAGGGCTGAAGCTTTCTTT.

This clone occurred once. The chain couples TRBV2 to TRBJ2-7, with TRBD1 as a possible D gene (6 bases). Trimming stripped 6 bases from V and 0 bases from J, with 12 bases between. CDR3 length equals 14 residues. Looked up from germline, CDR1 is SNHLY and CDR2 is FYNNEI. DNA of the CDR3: TGTGCCAGCAGCAAAACAGGGTTCTCCTACGAGCAGTACTTC. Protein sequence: CASSKTGFSYEQYF.

The CDR3 reads CASSPGVGVGTEAFF. In DNA, the CDR3 is TGTGCCAGCAGCCCTGGCGTGGGAGTGGGCACTGAAGCTTTCTTT. The rearrangement links TRBV5-4 to TRBJ1-1, with no clear D. Germline CDR1 SGHNT, CDR2 YYREEE (reference sequence). This CDR3 spans 15 amino acids. The V end lost 4 bases, the J end lost 4 bases, and 17 bases lay between the germline ends.

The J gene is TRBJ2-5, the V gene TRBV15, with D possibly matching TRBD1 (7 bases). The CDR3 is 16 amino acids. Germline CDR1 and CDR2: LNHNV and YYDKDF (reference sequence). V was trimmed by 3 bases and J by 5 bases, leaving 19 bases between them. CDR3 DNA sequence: TGTGCCACCAGCAGGAGGAGGTGGCAGGGGGGTGAGACCCAGTACTTC. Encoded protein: CATSRRRWQGGETQYF.

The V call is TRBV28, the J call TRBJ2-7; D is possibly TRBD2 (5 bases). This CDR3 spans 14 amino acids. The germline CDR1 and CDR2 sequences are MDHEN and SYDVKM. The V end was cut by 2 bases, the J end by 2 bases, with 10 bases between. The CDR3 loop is CASSLPGVAYEQYF. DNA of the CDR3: TGTGCCAGCAGTTTACCCGGGGTGGCCTACGAGCAGTACTTC.

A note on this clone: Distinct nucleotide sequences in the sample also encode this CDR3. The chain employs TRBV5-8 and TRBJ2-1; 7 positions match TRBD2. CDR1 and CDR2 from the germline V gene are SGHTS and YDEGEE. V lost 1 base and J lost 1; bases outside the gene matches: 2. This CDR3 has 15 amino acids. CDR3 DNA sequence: TGTGCCAGCAGCTTGCGCGGGGGATCCTACAATGAGCAGTTCTTC. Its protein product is CASSLRGGSYNEQFF.

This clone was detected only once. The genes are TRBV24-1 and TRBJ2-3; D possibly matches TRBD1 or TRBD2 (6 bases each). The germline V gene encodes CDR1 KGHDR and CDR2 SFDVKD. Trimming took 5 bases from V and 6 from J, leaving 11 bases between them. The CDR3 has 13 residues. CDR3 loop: CATSAGGEDTQYF. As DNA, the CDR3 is TGTGCCACCAGTGCCGGGGGCGAGGATACGCAGTATTTT.

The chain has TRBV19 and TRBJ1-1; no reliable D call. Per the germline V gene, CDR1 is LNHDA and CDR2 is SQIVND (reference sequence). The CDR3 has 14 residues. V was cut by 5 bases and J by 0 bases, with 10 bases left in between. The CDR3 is CASSSSELNTEAFF. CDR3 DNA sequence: TGTGCCAGTAGTTCCTCCGAACTGAACACTGAAGCTTTCTTT.

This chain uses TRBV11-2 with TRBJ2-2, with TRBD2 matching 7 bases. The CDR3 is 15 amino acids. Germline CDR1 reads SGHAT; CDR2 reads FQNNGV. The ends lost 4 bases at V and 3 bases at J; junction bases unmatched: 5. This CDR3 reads CASSSSGTHTGELFF. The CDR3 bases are TGTGCCAGCAGCTCTAGCGGTACCCACACCGGGGAGCTGTTTTTT.

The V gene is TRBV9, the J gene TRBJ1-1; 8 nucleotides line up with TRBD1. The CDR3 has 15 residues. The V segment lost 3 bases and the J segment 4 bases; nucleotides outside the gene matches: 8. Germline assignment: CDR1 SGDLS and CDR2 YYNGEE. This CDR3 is CASSAFRGQSTEAFF. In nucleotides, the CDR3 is TGTGCCAGCAGCGCCTTCAGGGGGCAAAGCACTGAAGCTTTCTTT.

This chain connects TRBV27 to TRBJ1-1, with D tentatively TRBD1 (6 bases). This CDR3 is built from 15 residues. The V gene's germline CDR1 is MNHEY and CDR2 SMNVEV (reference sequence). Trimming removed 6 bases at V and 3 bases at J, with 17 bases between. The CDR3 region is CASRPRQVVYTEAFF. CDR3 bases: TGTGCCAGCAGACCACGACAGGTGGTGTACACTGAAGCTTTCTTT.

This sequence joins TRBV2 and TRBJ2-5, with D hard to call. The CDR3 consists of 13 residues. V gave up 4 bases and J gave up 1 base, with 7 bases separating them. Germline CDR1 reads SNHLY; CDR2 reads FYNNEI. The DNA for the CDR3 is TGTGCCAGCAGTGCGAGCGTCCAAGAGACCCAGTACTTC. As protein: CASSASVQETQYF.

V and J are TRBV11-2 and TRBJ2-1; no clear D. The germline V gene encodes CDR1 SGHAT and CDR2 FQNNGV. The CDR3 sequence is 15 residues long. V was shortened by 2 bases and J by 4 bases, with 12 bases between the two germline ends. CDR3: CASSLQPWGYNEQFF. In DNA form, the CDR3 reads TGTGCCAGCAGCTTACAACCTTGGGGTTACAATGAGCAGTTCTTC.

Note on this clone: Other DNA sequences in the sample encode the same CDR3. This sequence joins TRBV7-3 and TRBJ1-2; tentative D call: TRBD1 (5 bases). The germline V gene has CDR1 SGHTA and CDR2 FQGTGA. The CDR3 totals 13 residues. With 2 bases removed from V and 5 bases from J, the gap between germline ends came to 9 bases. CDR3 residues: CASSLQGGYGYTF. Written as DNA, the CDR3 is TGTGCCAGCAGCTTACAGGGAGGTTATGGCTACACCTTC.

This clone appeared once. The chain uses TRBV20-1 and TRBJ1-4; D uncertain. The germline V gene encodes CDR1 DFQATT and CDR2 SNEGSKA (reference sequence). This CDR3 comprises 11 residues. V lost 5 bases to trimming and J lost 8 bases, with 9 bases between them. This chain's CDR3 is CSARTGEKLFF. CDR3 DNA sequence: TGCAGTGCTCGGACGGGGGAAAAACTGTTTTTT.

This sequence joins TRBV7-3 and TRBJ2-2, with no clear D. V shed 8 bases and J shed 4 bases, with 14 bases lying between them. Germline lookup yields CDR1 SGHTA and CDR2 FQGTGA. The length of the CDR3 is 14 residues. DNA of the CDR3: TGTGCCAGCCGACTCGACCGTGGCACCGGGGAGCTGTTTTTT. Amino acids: CASRLDRGTGELFF.

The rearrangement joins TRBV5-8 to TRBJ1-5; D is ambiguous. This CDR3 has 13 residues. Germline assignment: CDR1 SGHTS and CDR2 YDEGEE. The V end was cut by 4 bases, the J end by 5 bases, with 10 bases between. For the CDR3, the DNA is TGTGCCAGCAGCCCGGACCGTTATCAGCCCCAGCATTTT. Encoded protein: CASSPDRYQPQHF.

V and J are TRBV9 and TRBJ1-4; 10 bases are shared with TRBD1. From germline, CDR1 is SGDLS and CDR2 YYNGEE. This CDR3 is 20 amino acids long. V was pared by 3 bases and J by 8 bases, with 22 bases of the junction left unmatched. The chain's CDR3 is CASSGKGQGRDSFFGEKLFF. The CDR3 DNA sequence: TGTGCCAGCAGCGGCAAGGGACAGGGGCGCGATAGTTTCTTTGGAGAAAAACTGTTTTTT. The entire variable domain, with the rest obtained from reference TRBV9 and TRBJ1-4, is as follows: DSGVTQTPKHLITATGQRVTLRCSPRSGDLSVYWYQQSLDQGLQFLIQYYNGEERAKGNILERFSAQQFPDLHSELNLSSLELGDSALYFCASSGKGQGRDSFFGEKLFFGSGTQLSVL.

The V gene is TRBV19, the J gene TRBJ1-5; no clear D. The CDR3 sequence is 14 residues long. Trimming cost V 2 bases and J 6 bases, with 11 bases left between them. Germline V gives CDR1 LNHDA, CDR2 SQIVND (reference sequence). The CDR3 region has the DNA TGTGCCAGTAGTATAAGAGGGTTGGGTCAGCCCCAGCATTTT. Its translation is CASSIRGLGQPQHF.

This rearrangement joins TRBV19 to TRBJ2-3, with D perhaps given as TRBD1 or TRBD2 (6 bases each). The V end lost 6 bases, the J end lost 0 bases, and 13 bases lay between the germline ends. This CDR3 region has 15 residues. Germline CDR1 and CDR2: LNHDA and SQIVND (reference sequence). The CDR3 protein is CASSPGAGSTDTQYF. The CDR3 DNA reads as TGTGCCAGTAGCCCGGGGGCAGGCAGCACAGATACGCAGTATTTT.